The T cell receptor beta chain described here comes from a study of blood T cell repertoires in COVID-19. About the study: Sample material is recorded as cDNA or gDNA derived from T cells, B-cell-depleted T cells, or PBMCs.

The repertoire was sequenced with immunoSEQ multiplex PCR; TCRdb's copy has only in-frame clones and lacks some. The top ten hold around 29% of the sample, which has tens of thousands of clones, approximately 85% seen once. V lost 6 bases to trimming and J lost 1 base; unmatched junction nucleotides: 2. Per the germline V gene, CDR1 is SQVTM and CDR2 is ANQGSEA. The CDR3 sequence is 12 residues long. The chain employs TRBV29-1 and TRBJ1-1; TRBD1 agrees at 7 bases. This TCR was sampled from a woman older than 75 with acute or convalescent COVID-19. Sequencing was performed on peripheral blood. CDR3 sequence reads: CSVRQGNTEAFF. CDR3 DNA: TGCAGCGTCCGACAGGGGAACACTGAAGCTTTCTTT.